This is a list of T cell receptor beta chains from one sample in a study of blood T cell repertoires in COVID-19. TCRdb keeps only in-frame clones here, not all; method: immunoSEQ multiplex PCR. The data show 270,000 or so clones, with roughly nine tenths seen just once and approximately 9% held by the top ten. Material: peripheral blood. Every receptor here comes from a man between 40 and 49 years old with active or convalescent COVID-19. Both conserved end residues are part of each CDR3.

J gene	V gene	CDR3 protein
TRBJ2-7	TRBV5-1	CASSYGQLYEQYF
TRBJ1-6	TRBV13	CASSLVGRSSYNSPLHF
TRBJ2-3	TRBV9	CASSEFSVGLTDTQYF
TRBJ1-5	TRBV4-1	CASSPRAVFGNQPQHF
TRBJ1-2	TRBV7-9	CASRRTDANYGYTF
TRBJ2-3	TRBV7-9	CASSSSTDTQYF
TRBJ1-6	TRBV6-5	CASSYGQYNSPLHF
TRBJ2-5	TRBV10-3	CAISLRGQETQYF
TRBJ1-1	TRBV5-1	CASSYHTGGVLNTEAFF
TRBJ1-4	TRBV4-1	CASSQDRRKLFF
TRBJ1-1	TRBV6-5	CASSYLGGQTEAFF
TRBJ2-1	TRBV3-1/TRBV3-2	CASSRTSSYNEQFF
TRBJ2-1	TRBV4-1	CASSQGEQLPPGEQFF